The subject of this entry is one T cell receptor beta chain. This entry comes from a study of monozygotic twins with inflammatory bowel disease. The CDR3 has 12 amino acids. Germline-derived CDR1 and CDR2 are SEHNR and FQNEAQ (reference sequence). A 6-nucleotide sample barcode was carried by the UMIs, which template switching added. TCRdb reprocessed the 5' RACE reads, with one entry per CDR3 protein and no DNA. The sample totals around 150,000 distinct CDR3 sequences. V gene TRBV7-9 combines with J gene TRBJ2-1; the D gene TCRdb calls, TRBD2, cannot be checked with no DNA. Source material: blood. This clonotype originated in a human donor with ulcerative colitis or Crohn's disease, or a healthy co-twin of an affected twin (not recorded which). CDR3 residues: CASSLVGPEQFF.